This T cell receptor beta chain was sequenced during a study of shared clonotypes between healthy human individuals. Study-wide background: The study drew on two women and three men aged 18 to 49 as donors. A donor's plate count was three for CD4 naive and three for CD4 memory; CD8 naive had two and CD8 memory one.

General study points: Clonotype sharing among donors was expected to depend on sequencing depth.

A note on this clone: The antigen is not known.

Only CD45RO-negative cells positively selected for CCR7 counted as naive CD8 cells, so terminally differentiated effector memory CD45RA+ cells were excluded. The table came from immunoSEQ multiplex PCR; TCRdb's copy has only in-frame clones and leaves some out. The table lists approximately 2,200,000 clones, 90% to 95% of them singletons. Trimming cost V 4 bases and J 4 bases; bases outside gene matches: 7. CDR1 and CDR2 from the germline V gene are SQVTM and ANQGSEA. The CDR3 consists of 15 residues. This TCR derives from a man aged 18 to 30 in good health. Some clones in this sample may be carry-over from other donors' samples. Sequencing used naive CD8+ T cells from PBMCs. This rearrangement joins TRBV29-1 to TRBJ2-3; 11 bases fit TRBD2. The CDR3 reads CSVVRTSGLADTQYF. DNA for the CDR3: TGCAGCGTTGTTAGGACTAGCGGGTTAGCAGATACGCAGTATTTT.